These T cell receptor beta chains were read from a single sample in a study of beta chain features in type 1 diabetes. TCRdb's table, derived via immunoSEQ multiplex PCR, lists solely in-frame clones and lacks some. The sample shows under 300,000 clones, around 14% of them seen only once. Material: naive CD4+ T cells from blood. These receptors were collected from a young man with type 1 diabetes. Each CDR3 is given with its conserved first and last residue. The order of the fields is J gene, V gene, clone size, D gene, CDR3 length, CDR3 DNA, CDR3 protein. The D gene is left open where the match is weak. Not every row has a clone size; where given, it reads once, few, many or a size class.

J: TRBJ1-2; V: TRBV4-1; size: few; D: NA; length: 15; DNA: TGCGCCAGCAGCCAGTTCGGGGAGTCCAGCGGTGGCTACACCTTC; CDR3: CASSQFGESSGGYTF
J: TRBJ2-7; V: TRBV30; size: NA; D: TRBD2; length: 18; DNA: TGTGCCTGGAGTGTAGGCCCCCATACTAGCGGGAGGGCCTACGAGCAGTACTTC; CDR3: CAWSVGPHTSGRAYEQYF
J: TRBJ2-7; V: TRBV29-1; size: NA; D: NA; length: 11; DNA: TGCAGCGTAACAGAAACCTACGAGCAGTACTTC; CDR3: CSVTETYEQYF
J: TRBJ1-1; V: TRBV5-1; size: NA; D: NA; length: 15; DNA: TGCGCCAGCAGCCCGGAGGCAGCACATGGCACTGAAGCTTTCTTT; CDR3: CASSPEAAHGTEAFF
J: TRBJ2-5; V: TRBV29-1; size: few; D: NA; length: 12; DNA: TGCAGCGTCGAGGCCGGTCAAGAGACCCAGTACTTC; CDR3: CSVEAGQETQYF
J: TRBJ2-2; V: TRBV11-2; size: NA; D: NA; length: 16; DNA: TGTGCCAGCAGCCCCAGGGGTGGCGGTATCACCGGGGAGCTGTTTTTT; CDR3: CASSPRGGGITGELFF
J: TRBJ1-1; V: TRBV2; size: few; D: NA; length: 12; DNA: TGTGCCAGCGTTTTCATGAACACTGAAGCTTTCTTT; CDR3: CASVFMNTEAFF
J: TRBJ1-1; V: TRBV6-5; size: few; D: NA; length: 13; DNA: TGTGCCAGCAGTTCCCGGGAGAACACTGAAGCTTTCTTT; CDR3: CASSSRENTEAFF
J: TRBJ2-3; V: TRBV19; size: NA; D: TRBD2; length: 17; DNA: TGTGCCAGTAGTAAAGCGTCCGGTAGCGGGGGCACAGATACGCAGTATTTT; CDR3: CASSKASGSGGTDTQYF
J: TRBJ2-1; V: TRBV7-7; size: NA; D: TRBD2; length: 16; DNA: TGTGCCAGCAGCTTAGGACTAGCGGGAGAGGGCAATGAGCAGTTCTTC; CDR3: CASSLGLAGEGNEQFF
J: TRBJ2-3; V: TRBV21-1; size: NA; D: NA; length: 14; DNA: TGTGCCAGCAGCACCCGGGACAGGGCAGATACGCAGTATTTT; CDR3: CASSTRDRADTQYF
J: TRBJ2-7; V: TRBV11-2; size: NA; D: TRBD1; length: 19; DNA: TGTGCCAGCAGCTTAGGAAGGGGACAGGGAGGAGAATCCCCCTACGAGCAGTACTTC; CDR3: CASSLGRGQGGESPYEQYF
J: TRBJ2-7; V: TRBV5-1; size: NA; D: TRBD1; length: 15; DNA: TGCGCCAGCAGCTCACCAGGACAGGGAGTGTACGAGCAGTACTTC; CDR3: CASSSPGQGVYEQYF
J: TRBJ1-2; V: TRBV4-2; size: NA; D: NA; length: 16; DNA: TGTGCCAGCAGCCAAGAAGACACTTCGTCCCTCTATGGCTACACCTTC; CDR3: CASSQEDTSSLYGYTF
J: TRBJ2-1; V: TRBV29-1; size: few; D: NA; length: 13; DNA: TGCAGCGCTGACAGATCTGGCCACAATGAGCAGTTCTTC; CDR3: CSADRSGHNEQFF
J: TRBJ2-2; V: TRBV5-1; size: NA; D: NA; length: 16; DNA: TGCGCCAGCAGCTGGGTCTCGCGGGTCCAGTCCGGGGAGCTGTTTTTT; CDR3: CASSWVSRVQSGELFF
J: TRBJ2-7; V: TRBV5-4; size: NA; D: TRBD2; length: 17; DNA: TGTGCCAGCAGCCCCACAGCGGGGGGCTCGGATAGTCGGGAGCAGTACTTC; CDR3: CASSPTAGGSDSREQYF
J: TRBJ2-1; V: TRBV9; size: NA; D: NA; length: 14; DNA: TGTGCCAGCAGCCCCCAGGGGAAATACAATGAGCAGTTCTTC; CDR3: CASSPQGKYNEQFF
J: TRBJ2-2; V: TRBV19; size: few; D: NA; length: 15; DNA: TGTGCCAGTAAGAGGGAGATGGCGAACACCGGGGAGCTGTTTTTT; CDR3: CASKREMANTGELFF
J: TRBJ2-1; V: TRBV9; size: NA; D: TRBD2; length: 17; DNA: TGTGCCAGCAGCGTAAAACTAGCGGGCGTTTCCTACAATGAGCAGTTCTTC; CDR3: CASSVKLAGVSYNEQFF
J: TRBJ2-5; V: TRBV4-2; size: NA; D: TRBD1; length: 15; DNA: TGTGCCAGCAGCCGCGGACAGGGACTCCAAGAGACCCAGTACTTC; CDR3: CASSRGQGLQETQYF
J: TRBJ2-2; V: TRBV19; size: few; D: NA; length: 16; DNA: TGTGCCAGTAGTATCGGGACTCCCGTGAACACCGGGGAGCTGTTTTTT; CDR3: CASSIGTPVNTGELFF
J: TRBJ2-5; V: TRBV5-1; size: NA; D: NA; length: 17; DNA: TGCGCCAGCAGCTTAGTCCCTCCTGGGACGGGAGAGGGGACCCAGTACTTC; CDR3: CASSLVPPGTGEGTQYF
J: TRBJ1-4; V: TRBV4-1; size: NA; D: NA; length: 15; DNA: TGCGCCAGCAGCCAAGAGGGGAGCCGGGATGAAAAACTGTTTTTT; CDR3: CASSQEGSRDEKLFF
J: TRBJ1-1; V: TRBV5-6; size: NA; D: TRBD1; length: 15; DNA: TGTGCCAGCAGCAGGGGGGACAGGGTGAACACTGAAGCTTTCTTT; CDR3: CASSRGDRVNTEAFF
J: TRBJ2-7; V: TRBV6-1; size: NA; D: NA; length: 12; DNA: TGTGCCAGCACCGCGGGGTCCTACGAGCAGTACTTC; CDR3: CASTAGSYEQYF
J: TRBJ2-1; V: TRBV5-4; size: NA; D: NA; length: 12; DNA: TGTGCCAGCAGTACATCCTACAATGAGCAGTTCTTC; CDR3: CASSTSYNEQFF
J: TRBJ2-2; V: TRBV7-9; size: NA; D: TRBD1; length: 16; DNA: TGTGCCAGCAGCTTGACAACAGGGGGCAACACCGGGGAGCTGTTTTTT; CDR3: CASSLTTGGNTGELFF
J: TRBJ2-1; V: TRBV6-1; size: once; D: NA; length: 13; DNA: TGTGCCAGCAGTGAAGTAGCCTACAATGAGCAGTTCTTC; CDR3: CASSEVAYNEQFF
J: TRBJ2-5; V: TRBV6-1; size: NA; D: NA; length: 14; DNA: TGTGCCAGCAGTGCCTACCTGCCCCGGGAGACCCAGTACTTC; CDR3: CASSAYLPRETQYF
J: TRBJ2-7; V: TRBV6-6; size: few; D: TRBD1; length: 14; DNA: TGTGCCAGCACGTCCGGGACAGGGGCCGGCGAGCAGTACTTC; CDR3: CASTSGTGAGEQYF
J: TRBJ2-1; V: TRBV19; size: few; D: NA; length: 12; DNA: TGTGCCAGTAGTATAGAAGCGGCTGAGCAGTTCTTC; CDR3: CASSIEAAEQFF
J: TRBJ1-1; V: TRBV9; size: NA; D: NA; length: 14; DNA: TGTGCCAGCAGCGTAGCGCCAGGGAACACTGAAGCTTTCTTT; CDR3: CASSVAPGNTEAFF
J: TRBJ2-1; V: TRBV5-1; size: few; D: TRBD2; length: 15; DNA: TGCGCCAGCAGCGCCGGGACTAGCGGATACAATGAGCAGTTCTTC; CDR3: CASSAGTSGYNEQFF
J: TRBJ2-7; V: TRBV28; size: NA; D: NA; length: 13; DNA: TGTGCCAGCGGGGGGTTACAAGCCTACGAGCAGTACTTC; CDR3: CASGGLQAYEQYF
J: TRBJ2-4; V: TRBV5-1; size: NA; D: NA; length: 14; DNA: TGCGCCAGCAGCTTGGCGGGGGACAAAAACATTCAGTACTTC; CDR3: CASSLAGDKNIQYF
J: TRBJ2-6; V: TRBV29-1; size: few; D: TRBD1; length: 15; DNA: TGCAGCGTCGGACAGGTCTTCTCTGGGGCCAACGTCCTGACTTTC; CDR3: CSVGQVFSGANVLTF
J: TRBJ2-1; V: TRBV23-1; size: NA; D: NA; length: 19; DNA: TGCGCCAGCAGGCCGGAGGGGTCTAAGGTGGGAGGAACCTACAATGAGCAGTTCTTC; CDR3: CASRPEGSKVGGTYNEQFF
J: TRBJ1-1; V: TRBV6-1; size: NA; D: NA; length: 14; DNA: TGTGCCAGCAGCGAGGTGGCAGGGATCACTGAAGCTTTCTTT; CDR3: CASSEVAGITEAFF
J: TRBJ2-7; V: TRBV15; size: few; D: TRBD1; length: 14; DNA: TGTGCCACCACCTCTGGGACAGATACCTACGAGCAGTACTTC; CDR3: CATTSGTDTYEQYF
J: TRBJ2-1; V: TRBV7-2; size: NA; D: TRBD1; length: 15; DNA: TGTGCCAGCAGGGGGGACAGGGGCTCCTACAATGAGCAGTTCTTC; CDR3: CASRGDRGSYNEQFF
J: TRBJ2-7; V: TRBV6-1; size: few; D: NA; length: 13; DNA: TGTGCCAGCAGGGTTACAGAAACCTACGAGCAGTACTTC; CDR3: CASRVTETYEQYF
J: TRBJ1-1; V: TRBV28; size: NA; D: NA; length: 15; DNA: TGTGCCAGCAGCCTCACCGGGCCTGGGAGCACTGAAGCTTTCTTT; CDR3: CASSLTGPGSTEAFF
J: TRBJ1-3; V: TRBV7-2; size: NA; D: NA; length: 12; DNA: TGTGCCAGCAGCCCACCTACAAACACCATATATTTT; CDR3: CASSPPTNTIYF
J: TRBJ1-1; V: TRBV7-2; size: NA; D: TRBD1; length: 15; DNA: TGTGCCAGCAGCACAGACAGGGGGGGCAGGACTGAAGCTTTCTTT; CDR3: CASSTDRGGRTEAFF
J: TRBJ2-7; V: TRBV18; size: few; D: NA; length: 14; DNA: TGTGCCAGCTCGCCCGGGGGATCTCTCTACGAGCAGTACTTC; CDR3: CASSPGGSLYEQYF